This TCR beta chain appears in the sequencing data of a study of CD8 T cells in ankylosing spondylitis. General observations from the study: About 8 highly homologous variants made up a TCR beta motif that seemed to typify ankylosing spondylitis blood.

Germline loops: CDR1 SGHAT, CDR2 FQNNGV. The CDR3 has 15 residues. The sample holds a few counts of this clonotype. Its cognate antigen is unknown. Sequence at one end of the junction differs from germline and may be a read error. In TCRdb, the 5' RACE reads were re-called with MiXCR into one record per CDR3 protein. The table has 250,000 to 350,000 distinct CDR3 sequences, 20% seen once. The chain employs TRBV11-2 and TRBJ1-1; 7 nucleotides match TRBD1. This receptor was identified in a male donor with ankylosing spondylitis or in good health (not recorded which). The sample taken for sequencing was blood, either unsorted or a sorted T cell fraction (not recorded which). The CDR3 here is CASSLGGQLNTEAFF. CDR3 nucleotides: TGCGCCAGCAGCTTGGGGGGACAGCTGAACACTGAAGCTTTCTTT.